This TCR beta chain was identified in a study of T-cell memory formation after mild COVID-19. 5'RACE primed from the constant segment yielded TCR alpha and TCR beta cDNA libraries bearing sample barcodes and UMIs. TCRdb itself ran the 5' RACE reads through MiXCR, one entry per CDR3 protein. Of about 400,000 distinct CDR3 sequences in the sample, more than 20% were seen once. On this clonotype itself: No antigen is known for it.

Study-wide results and caveats: There were some responding clones in pre-infection memory, which suggested that cross-reactive memory had joined. Whether second-wave clones peaking at day 37 were SARS-CoV-2 specific went unconfirmed.

The CDR3 has 15 amino acids. V was cut by 2 bases and J by 1 base, with 11 bases left in between. CDR1 MNHEY and CDR2 SVGAGI come from the germline V gene. Sequencing input: PBMCs or a T cell subset sorted from them (not recorded which). This chain uses TRBV6-5 with TRBJ2-5; D not certain. The clonotype was recovered from an adult woman who had mild COVID-19 (a few samples of this study predate the infection). Cell type and time point are not known. CDR3 nucleotide sequence: TGTGCCAGCAGTTACGAAAGCCCAGTCCAAGAGACCCAGTACTTC. Protein sequence: CASSYESPVQETQYF.